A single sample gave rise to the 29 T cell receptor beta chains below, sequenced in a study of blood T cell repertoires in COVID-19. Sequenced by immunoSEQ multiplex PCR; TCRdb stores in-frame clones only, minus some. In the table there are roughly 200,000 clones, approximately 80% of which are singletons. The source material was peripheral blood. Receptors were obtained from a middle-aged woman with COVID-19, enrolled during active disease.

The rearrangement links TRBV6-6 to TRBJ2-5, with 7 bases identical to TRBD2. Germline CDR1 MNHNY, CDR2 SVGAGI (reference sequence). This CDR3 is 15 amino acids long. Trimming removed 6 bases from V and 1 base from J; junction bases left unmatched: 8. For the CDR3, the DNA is TGTGCCAGCAGGGGGAGGGGCTTAGGCCAAGAGACCCAGTACTTC. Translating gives CASRGRGLGQETQYF.

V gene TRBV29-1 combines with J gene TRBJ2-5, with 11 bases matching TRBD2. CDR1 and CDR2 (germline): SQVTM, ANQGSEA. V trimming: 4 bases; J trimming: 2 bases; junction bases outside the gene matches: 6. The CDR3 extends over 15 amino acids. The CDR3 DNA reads TGCAGCGTTGTATTACTAGCGGGGGCGCAAGAGACCCAGTACTTC. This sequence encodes CSVVLLAGAQETQYF.

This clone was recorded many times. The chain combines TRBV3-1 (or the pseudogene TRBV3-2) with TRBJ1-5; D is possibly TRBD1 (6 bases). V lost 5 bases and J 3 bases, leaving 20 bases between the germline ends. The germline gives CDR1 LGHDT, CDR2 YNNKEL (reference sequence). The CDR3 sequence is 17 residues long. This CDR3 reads CASSSTTGTSLNQPQHF. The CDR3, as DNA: TGTGCCAGCAGCTCCACGACCGGGACATCCCTCAATCAGCCCCAGCATTTT.

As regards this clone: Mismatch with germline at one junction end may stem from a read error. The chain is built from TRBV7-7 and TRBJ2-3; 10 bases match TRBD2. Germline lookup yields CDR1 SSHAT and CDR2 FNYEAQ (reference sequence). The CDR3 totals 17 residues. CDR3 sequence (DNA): TGTGCTAGCAGCCTTAAGCCGGGACTAGCGAATACAGATACGCAGTATTTT. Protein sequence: CASSLKPGLANTDTQYF.

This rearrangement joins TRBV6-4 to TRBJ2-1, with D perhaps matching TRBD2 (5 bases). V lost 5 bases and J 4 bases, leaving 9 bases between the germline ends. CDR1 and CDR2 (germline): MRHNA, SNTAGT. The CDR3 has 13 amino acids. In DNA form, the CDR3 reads TGTGCCAGCAGTAGTAGCGAATACAATGAGCAGTTCTTC. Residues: CASSSSEYNEQFF.

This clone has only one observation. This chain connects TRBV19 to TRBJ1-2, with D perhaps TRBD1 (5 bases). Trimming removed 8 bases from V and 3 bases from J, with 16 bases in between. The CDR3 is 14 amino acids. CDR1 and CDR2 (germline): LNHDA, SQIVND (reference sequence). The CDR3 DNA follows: TGTGCCAGTTCTCCCTCAGGCAGGGACTATGGCTACACCTTC. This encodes CASSPSGRDYGYTF.

The CDR3 DNA sequence: TGTGCCAGCAGCCTCCGGGACTCGCGCGAGCAGTACTTC. Amino acids: CASSLRDSREQYF. The chain couples TRBV7-3 to TRBJ2-7, with D possibly being TRBD2 (6 bases). The CDR3 totals 13 residues. Per germline, CDR1 SGHTA and CDR2 FQGTGA. V was clipped by 5 bases and J by 6 bases, with 14 bases between them.

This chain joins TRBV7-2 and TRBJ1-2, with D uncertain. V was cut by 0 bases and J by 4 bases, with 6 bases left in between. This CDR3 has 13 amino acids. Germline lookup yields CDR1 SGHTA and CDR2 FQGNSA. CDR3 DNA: TGTGCCAGCAGCTTAGCTGGGAGCTATGGCTACACCTTC. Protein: CASSLAGSYGYTF.

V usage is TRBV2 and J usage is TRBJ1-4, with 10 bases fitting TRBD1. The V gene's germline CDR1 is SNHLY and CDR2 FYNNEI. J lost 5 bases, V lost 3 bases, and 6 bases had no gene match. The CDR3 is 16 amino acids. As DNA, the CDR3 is TGTGCCAGCAGTGACGGACAGGGGGTCTGGAATGAAAAACTGTTTTTT. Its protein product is CASSDGQGVWNEKLFF.

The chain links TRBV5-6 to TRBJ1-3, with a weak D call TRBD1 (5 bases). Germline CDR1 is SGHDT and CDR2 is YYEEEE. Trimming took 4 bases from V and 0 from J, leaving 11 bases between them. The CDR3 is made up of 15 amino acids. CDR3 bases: TGTGCCAGCAGCCGCACAGGTGACTCTGGAAACACCATATATTTT. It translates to CASSRTGDSGNTIYF.

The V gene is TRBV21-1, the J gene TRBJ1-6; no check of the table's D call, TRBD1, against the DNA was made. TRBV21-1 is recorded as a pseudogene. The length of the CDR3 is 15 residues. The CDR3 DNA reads TGTGCCAGCAGCAGGCACAGGGGTGGTAATTCACCCCTCCACTTT. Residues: CASSRHRGGNSPLHF.

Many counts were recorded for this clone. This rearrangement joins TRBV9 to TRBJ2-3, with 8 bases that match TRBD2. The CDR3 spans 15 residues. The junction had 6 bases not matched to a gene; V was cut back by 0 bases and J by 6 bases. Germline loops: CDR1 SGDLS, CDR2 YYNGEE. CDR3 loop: CASSVDQGGGDTQYF. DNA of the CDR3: TGTGCCAGCAGCGTAGATCAGGGCGGGGGGGATACGCAGTATTTT.

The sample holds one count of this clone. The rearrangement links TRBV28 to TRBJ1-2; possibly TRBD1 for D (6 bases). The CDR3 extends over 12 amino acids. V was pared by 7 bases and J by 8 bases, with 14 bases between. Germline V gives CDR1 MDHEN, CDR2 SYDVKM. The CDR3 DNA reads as TGTGCCAGCAAGGGGGGGCCGAGGGGCTACACCTTC. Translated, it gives CASKGGPRGYTF.

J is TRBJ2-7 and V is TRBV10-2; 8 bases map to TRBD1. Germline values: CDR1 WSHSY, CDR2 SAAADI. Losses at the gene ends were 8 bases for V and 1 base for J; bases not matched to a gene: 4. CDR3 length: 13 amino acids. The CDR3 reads CASRQGTSYEQYF. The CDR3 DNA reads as TGCGCCAGCCGACAGGGGACATCCTACGAGCAGTACTTC.

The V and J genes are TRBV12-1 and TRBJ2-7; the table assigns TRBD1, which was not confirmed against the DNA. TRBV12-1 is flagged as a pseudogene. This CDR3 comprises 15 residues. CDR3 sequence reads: CASSPTRTAKYEQYF. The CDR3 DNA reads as TGTGCCAGCAGCCCAACGCGGACAGCGAAATACGAGCAGTACTTC.

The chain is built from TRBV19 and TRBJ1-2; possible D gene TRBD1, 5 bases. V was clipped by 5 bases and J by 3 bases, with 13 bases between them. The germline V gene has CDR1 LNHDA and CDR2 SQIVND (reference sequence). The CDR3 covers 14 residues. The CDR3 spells CASSRAQGHYGYTF. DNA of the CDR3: TGTGCCAGTAGTCGGGCCCAGGGTCACTATGGCTACACCTTC.

DNA for the CDR3: TGTGCCAGCAGCCCCAACCTAAGCAATCAGCCCCAGCATTTT. This sequence encodes CASSPNLSNQPQHF. This chain connects TRBV6-5 to TRBJ1-5; no clear D. Trimming removed 6 bases from V and 1 base from J, with 10 bases in between. Germline V CDR1 and CDR2: MNHEY, SVGAGI. The CDR3 is 14 amino acids.

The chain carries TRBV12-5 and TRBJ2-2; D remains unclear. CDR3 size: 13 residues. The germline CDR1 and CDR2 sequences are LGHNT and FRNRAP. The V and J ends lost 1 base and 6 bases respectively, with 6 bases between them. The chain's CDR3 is CASGLAPSGELFF. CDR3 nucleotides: TGTGCTAGTGGTTTGGCCCCCTCCGGGGAGCTGTTTTTT.

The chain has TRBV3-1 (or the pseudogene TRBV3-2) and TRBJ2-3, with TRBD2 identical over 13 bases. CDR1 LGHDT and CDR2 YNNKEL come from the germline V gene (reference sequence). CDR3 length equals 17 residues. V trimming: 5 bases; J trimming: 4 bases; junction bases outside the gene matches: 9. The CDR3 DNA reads TGTGCCAGCAGCTACCGGACTAGCGGGAGAGGGGCAGATACGCAGTATTTT. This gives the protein CASSYRTSGRGADTQYF.

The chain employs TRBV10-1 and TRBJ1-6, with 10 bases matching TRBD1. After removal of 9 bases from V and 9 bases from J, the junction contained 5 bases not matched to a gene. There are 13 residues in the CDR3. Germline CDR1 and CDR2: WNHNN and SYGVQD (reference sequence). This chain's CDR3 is CASWTGGGSPLHF. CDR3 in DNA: TGCGCCAGTTGGACAGGGGGTGGTTCACCCCTCCACTTT.

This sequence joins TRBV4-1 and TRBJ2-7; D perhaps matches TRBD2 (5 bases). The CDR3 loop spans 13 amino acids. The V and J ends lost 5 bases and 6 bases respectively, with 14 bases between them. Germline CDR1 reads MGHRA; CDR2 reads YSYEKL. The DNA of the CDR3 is TGCGCCAGCAGCGATGAGGCGGGTGGCGAGCAGTACTTC. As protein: CASSDEAGGEQYF.

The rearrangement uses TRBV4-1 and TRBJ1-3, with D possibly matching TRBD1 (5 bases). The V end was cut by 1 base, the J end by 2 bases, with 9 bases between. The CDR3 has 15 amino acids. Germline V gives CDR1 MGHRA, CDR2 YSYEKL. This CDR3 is CASSQARGAGNTIYF. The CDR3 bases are TGCGCCAGCAGCCAAGCTAGGGGCGCTGGAAACACCATATATTTT.

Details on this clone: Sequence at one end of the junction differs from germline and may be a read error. Here the CDR3 reads CASSYGTSGRTKHF. The CDR3 DNA follows: TGTGCCAGCAGTTACGGGACTAGCGGGAGGACTAAGCACTTC. The rearrangement links TRBV6-2 or TRBV6-3 to TRBJ2-7; 15 bases align to TRBD2. The CDR3 covers 14 residues. CDR1 and CDR2 from the germline V gene are MNHEY and SVGEGT.

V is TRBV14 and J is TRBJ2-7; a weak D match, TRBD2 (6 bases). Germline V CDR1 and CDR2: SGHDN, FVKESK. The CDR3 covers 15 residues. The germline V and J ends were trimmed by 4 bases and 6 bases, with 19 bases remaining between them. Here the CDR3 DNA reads TGTGCCAGCAGCCGGGGGGAAATCAGGGAGAGCGAGCAGTACTTC. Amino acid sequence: CASSRGEIRESEQYF.

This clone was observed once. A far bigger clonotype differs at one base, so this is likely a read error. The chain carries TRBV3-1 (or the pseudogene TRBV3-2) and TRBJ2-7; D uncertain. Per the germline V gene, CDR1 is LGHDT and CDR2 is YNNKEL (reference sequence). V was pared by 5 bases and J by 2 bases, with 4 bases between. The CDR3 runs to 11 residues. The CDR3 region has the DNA TGTGCCAGCAGCATCACCTACGAGCAGTACTTC. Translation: CASSITYEQYF.

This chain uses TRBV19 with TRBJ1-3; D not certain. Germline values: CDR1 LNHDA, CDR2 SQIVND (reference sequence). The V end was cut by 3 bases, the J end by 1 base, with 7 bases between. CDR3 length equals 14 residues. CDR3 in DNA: TGTGCCAGTAGTATGGGAGGATCTGGAAACACCATATATTTT. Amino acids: CASSMGGSGNTIYF.

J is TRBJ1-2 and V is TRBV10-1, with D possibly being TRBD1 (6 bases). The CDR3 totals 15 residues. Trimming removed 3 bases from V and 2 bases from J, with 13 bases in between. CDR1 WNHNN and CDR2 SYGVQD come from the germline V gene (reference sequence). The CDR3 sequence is CASSETRGANYGYTF. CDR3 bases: TGCGCCAGCAGTGAAACCCGGGGGGCGAACTATGGCTACACCTTC.

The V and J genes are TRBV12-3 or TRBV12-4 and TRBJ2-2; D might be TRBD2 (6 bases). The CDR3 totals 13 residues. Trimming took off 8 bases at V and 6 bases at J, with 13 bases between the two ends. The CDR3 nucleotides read TGTGCCAGCGGCAGGGAGGTTTCCGGGGAGCTGTTTTTT. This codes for CASGREVSGELFF.

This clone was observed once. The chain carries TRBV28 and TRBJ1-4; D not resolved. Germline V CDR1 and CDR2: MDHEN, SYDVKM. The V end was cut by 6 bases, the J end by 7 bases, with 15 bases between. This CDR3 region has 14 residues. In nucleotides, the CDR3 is TGTGCCAGCAGCTTAGCCGACTTTGGTGAAAAACTGTTTTTT. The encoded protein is CASSLADFGEKLFF.